This paragraph reports one T cell receptor (beta chain). The target antigen is unknown. The CDR3 runs 13 residues. Trimming cost V 0 bases and J 4 bases; bases outside gene matches: 0. Germline V gene sequence: CDR1 SGDLS, CDR2 YYNGEE. As for the cDNA, it was generated by 5'RACE with 10-nucleotide random UMIs. TCRdb processed the 5' RACE reads anew with MiXCR; each CDR3 protein has one entry. There are 100,000 to 150,000 distinct CDR3 sequences in the sample; about 3.2% occur only once, and 1% to 1.5% lies in the top ten. The data derive from a study of neurological immune-mediated disorders. Whole-study findings and limits: Expanded clones shared no CDR3 amino acid sequences across subjects, suggesting private repertoires in all groups.

Sequenced material: PBMCs. The chain couples TRBV9 to TRBJ1-2; 7 nucleotides align to TRBD1. The TCR was taken from a woman under 40 with multiple sclerosis. CDR3 coding DNA: TGTGCCAGCAGCGTAGGGGACAGCTATGGCTACACCTTC. Amino acids: CASSVGDSYGYTF.